The rows below give T cell receptor beta chains drawn from one sample of a study of graft-versus-host responses after intestinal transplantation. For these receptors, no antigen is known. Using immunoSEQ multiplex PCR, the repertoire was profiled, and TCRdb retains in-frame clones only, with some absent. The sample carries about 73,000 clones, 90% recorded once. The sample consisted of unstimulated CD8+ T cells sorted from spleen or lymph node cells, taken before transplant. The receptors derive from a human donor who was the organ donor for an intestinal transplant. The CDR3 runs from the conserved cysteine through the conserved F or W. D genes are given only for firm matches. The size entry is marked missing in some rows and otherwise reads once, few, many or a size class.

TRBJ1-2,TRBV28,NA,NA,TGTGCCAGCAGTTTGCAGGGATATAACTATGGCTACACCTTC,CASSLQGYNYGYTF
TRBJ1-6,TRBV28,TRBD1,few,TGTGCCAGCGCCTGGACCGGACAGGGTAATTCACCCCTCCACTTT,CASAWTGQGNSPLHF
TRBJ1-5,TRBV6-5,NA,NA,TGTGCCACCACTACGCCCCTCCAGCCCCAGCATTTT,CATTTPLQPQHF
TRBJ1-3,TRBV5-4,NA,NA,TGTGCCAGCAGCTTGTGGGGCGCTGGAAACACCATATATTTT,CASSLWGAGNTIYF
TRBJ2-3,TRBV6-5,TRBD2,once,TGTGCCAGCAGTCAGAGCGGGGGGGCGGGAGATACGCAGTATTTT,CASSQSGGAGDTQYF
TRBJ1-3,TRBV28,NA,NA,TGTGCCAGCAGTTCCCTACAGACGGCAGGGGTTAGAAACACCATATATTTT,CASSSLQTAGVRNTIYF
TRBJ2-2,TRBV2,NA,medium-sized,TGTGCCAGCAGCCCCGAAAACTCGTACACCGGGGAGCTGTTTTTT,CASSPENSYTGELFF
TRBJ2-1,TRBV27,TRBD1,NA,TGTGCCAGCAGTTTATATGCAGGGGGTTACAATGAGCAGTTCTTC,CASSLYAGGYNEQFF
TRBJ2-5,TRBV28,TRBD1,NA,TGTGCCAGCAGTCTAGGGGGCCGCGAGACCCAGTACTTC,CASSLGGRETQYF
TRBJ2-5,TRBV15,NA,NA,TGTGCCACCAGCAGAGATTGGAGCCCGGAGGGGAATCCGAGAGAGACCCAGTACTTC,CATSRDWSPEGNPRETQYF
TRBJ2-1,TRBV19,NA,few,TGTGCCAGTAGTATATCATCCCCAGCGAATGAGCAGTTCTTC,CASSISSPANEQFF
TRBJ1-2,TRBV5-4,TRBD1,NA,TGTGCCAGCAGCTTGGGGGCTGCGAGGACAGGGTCGGGCTACACCTTC,CASSLGAARTGSGYTF
TRBJ2-2,TRBV2,TRBD2,NA,TGTGCCAGCAGTGTCTCCCTCGGGACTAGCGGGGTCGACGGGGAGCTGTTTTTT,CASSVSLGTSGVDGELFF
TRBJ1-2,TRBV29-1,NA,NA,TGCAGCGTTGTTTGGGGGGACGATGGCTACACCTTC,CSVVWGDDGYTF
TRBJ1-6,TRBV1,NA,NA,TGCACCAGCAGCCAGTCCCTCCTCCGGGACAGGGTAACACCCCTCCACTTT,CTSSQSLLRDRVTPLHF
TRBJ1-3,TRBV28,TRBD1,NA,TGTGCCAGCAGTTTAGAGGGGGCGGGGTCAGCTGGAAACACCATATATTTT,CASSLEGAGSAGNTIYF
TRBJ1-1,TRBV2,TRBD1,NA,TGTGCCAGCGCCGAGACAGGGGGCCTCACTGAAGCTTTCTTT,CASAETGGLTEAFF
TRBJ2-1,TRBV9,TRBD2,once,TGTGCCAGCAGCGGGACTAGCGGGGACTACAATGAGCAGTTCTTC,CASSGTSGDYNEQFF
TRBJ2-1,TRBV19,NA,NA,TGTGCCAGTAGTCCTTTCAACCCACGGGATGAGCAGTTCTTC,CASSPFNPRDEQFF
TRBJ2-2,TRBV6-5,TRBD1,NA,TGTGCCAGCAGTTTCACGGGACAGGCGAACACCGGGGAGCTGTTTTTT,CASSFTGQANTGELFF
TRBJ2-1,TRBV4-3,TRBD1,NA,TGCGCCAGCAGCCAAGAGAGGACAGGGGGTGATGAGCAGTTCTTC,CASSQERTGGDEQFF
TRBJ2-1,TRBV4-2,TRBD1,NA,TGTGCCAGCAGCCAAGAGACAGGGGAGGCTTACAATGAGCAGTTCTTC,CASSQETGEAYNEQFF
TRBJ1-5,TRBV4-1,NA,NA,TGCGCCAGCAGCCAAGAATTAGCGGACATTAGCAATCAGCCCCAGCATTTT,CASSQELADISNQPQHF
TRBJ1-1,TRBV27,NA,NA,TGTGCCAGCAGTCTTCAGGGTTTCACTGAAGCTTTCTTT,CASSLQGFTEAFF